This TCR beta chain is drawn from a study of T cells in Graves' hyperthyroidism and ophthalmopathy. Overall study results and limits: Blood held most thyroid clonotypes expanded above 0.001 frequency.

There were TCR beta CDR3 regions amplified from RNA transcripts. Initially, a first-round RT-PCR of the TCR CDR3 employed the HTBI primer set. TCRdb recomputed calls from the multiplex PCR reads with MiXCR, one row per CDR3 protein. The sample lists about half a million distinct CDR3 sequences; 20% were seen once. Diagnosis relied on clinical symptoms, serum thyroxine and TRAb, thyroid ultrasound and orbital computed tomography. It was roughly 10 ml of fresh peripheral blood that supplied the PBMCs. This clonotype was seen many times. What it binds is not known. The sequenced sample was blood. This TCR was recovered from a man in his forties with Graves' ophthalmopathy.

This CDR3 is CASSMRDVNIQYF. CDR3 in DNA: TGTGCCAGCAGCATGAGAGACGTGAACATTCAGTACTTC. V gene TRBV11-1 combines with J gene TRBJ2-4; D ambiguous. Germline CDR1 reads SGHAT; CDR2 reads FQDESV (reference sequence). V lost 5 bases and J 7 bases, leaving 12 bases between the germline ends. The length of the CDR3 is 13 residues.